These T cell receptor beta chains were read from a single sample in a study of blood T cells in healthy people across ages. TCRdb re-called the 5' RACE reads with MiXCR, one entry per CDR3 protein. The profile shows more than 650,000 distinct CDR3 sequences, roughly 26% of them singletons. This sample was shared with a second study, whose subject was T cells of mothers and their children.

The sequenced sample consisted of blood. All receptors come from a boy younger than 18 in good health. Both conserved end residues are part of each CDR3. The order of the fields is V gene, clone size, D gene, J gene, CDR3 protein, CDR3 DNA. A D gene is named only where the DNA matches it firmly. The size of a clone is reported for some rows only, either as once, few or many, or as a class for expanded clones.

>TRBV6-6|few|.|TRBJ2-5
CASRDTRETQYF
TGTGCCAGCAGGGACACGCGGGAGACCCAGTACTTC
>TRBV15|.|TRBD1|TRBJ2-7
CATSGGQGSYEQYF
TGTGCCACCAGCGGAGGACAGGGCTCCTACGAGCAGTACTTC
>TRBV24-1|many|.|TRBJ2-2
CATSDPRAPNTGELFF
TGTGCCACCAGTGACCCCCGGGCCCCGAACACCGGGGAGCTGTTTTTT
>TRBV9|few|.|TRBJ1-4
CASSVSGTNEKLFF
TGTGCCAGCAGCGTTTCAGGGACTAATGAAAAACTGTTTTTT
>TRBV7-8|once|.|TRBJ2-7
CASSFGVGEASYEQYF
TGTGCCAGCAGCTTCGGGGTCGGGGAAGCCTCCTACGAGCAGTACTTC
>TRBV15|.|.|TRBJ2-7
CATSRGRGGYEQYF
TGTGCCACCAGCCGGGGGCGGGGAGGCTACGAGCAGTACTTC
>TRBV3-1|.|TRBD1|TRBJ2-7
CASSPVLGGEGEQYF
TGTGCCAGCAGCCCGGTACTAGGGGGCGAAGGCGAGCAGTACTTC
>TRBV7-2|few|TRBD1|TRBJ2-7
CASSFRDRRDEQYF
TGTGCCAGCAGCTTCCGGGACAGAAGGGACGAGCAGTACTTC
>TRBV4-2|few|TRBD2|TRBJ2-5
CASSQSGLDQETQYF
TGTGCCAGCAGCCAATCAGGACTAGACCAAGAGACCCAGTACTTC
>TRBV28|.|TRBD1|TRBJ1-4
CASRDRGYDEKLFF
TGTGCCAGCAGGGACAGGGGGTATGACGAAAAACTGTTTTTT
>TRBV20-1|.|.|TRBJ2-3
CGARVTPGKTGSTDTQYF
TGCGGTGCTAGAGTGACTCCGGGAAAAACTGGGAGCACAGATACGCAGTATTTT
>TRBV7-9|many|.|TRBJ2-2
CASSLGTGELFF
TGTGCCAGCAGCTTGGGCACCGGGGAGCTGTTTTTT
>TRBV5-1|.|TRBD1|TRBJ2-5
CASSDRTGGMEETQYF
TGCGCCAGCAGCGATCGGACAGGGGGCATGGAAGAGACCCAGTACTTC
>TRBV3-1|few|.|TRBJ2-1
CASSPVKRSGNEQFF
TGTGCCAGCAGTCCAGTAAAGAGGAGTGGCAATGAGCAGTTCTTC
>TRBV7-9|.|.|TRBJ2-7
CASSLAGAGYEQYF
TGTGCCAGCAGCTTAGCGGGGGCTGGGTACGAGCAGTACTTC
>TRBV28|few|TRBD2|TRBJ2-5
CASSPGGLRTQYF
TGTGCCAGCAGCCCGGGGGGGCTGAGGACCCAGTACTTC
>TRBV6-5|few|.|TRBJ1-2
CASSREQLANYGYTF
TGTGCCAGCAGCAGGGAGCAGTTAGCTAACTATGGCTACACCTTC
>TRBV18|.|TRBD1|TRBJ2-5
CASSPIQGASIETQYF
TGTGCCAGCTCACCAATACAGGGGGCCTCGATAGAGACCCAGTACTTC
>TRBV20-1|.|.|TRBJ1-5
CSARDPGNGNQPQHF
TGCAGTGCTAGAGATCCCGGTAATGGCAATCAGCCCCAGCATTTT
>TRBV12-3/TRBV12-4|.|.|TRBJ2-1
CASSRSSGRGEQFF
TGTGCCAGCAGCCGGTCGTCGGGTAGGGGTGAGCAGTTCTTC
>TRBV12-3/TRBV12-4|.|.|TRBJ2-5
CASSLTRQLGQTQYF
TGTGCCAGCAGCCTAACGAGACAACTAGGACAGACCCAGTACTTC
>TRBV28|few|.|TRBJ2-5
CASTLSLEETQYF
TGTGCCAGCACCCTAAGCTTGGAAGAGACCCAGTACTTC
>TRBV28|few|TRBD2|TRBJ2-7
CASSFPSGRAYEQYF
TGTGCCAGCAGTTTCCCTAGCGGGAGAGCCTACGAGCAGTACTTC
>TRBV4-3|.|.|TRBJ2-5
CASSQEGTRGQETQYF
TGCGCCAGCAGCCAAGAAGGCACCAGGGGCCAAGAGACCCAGTACTTC